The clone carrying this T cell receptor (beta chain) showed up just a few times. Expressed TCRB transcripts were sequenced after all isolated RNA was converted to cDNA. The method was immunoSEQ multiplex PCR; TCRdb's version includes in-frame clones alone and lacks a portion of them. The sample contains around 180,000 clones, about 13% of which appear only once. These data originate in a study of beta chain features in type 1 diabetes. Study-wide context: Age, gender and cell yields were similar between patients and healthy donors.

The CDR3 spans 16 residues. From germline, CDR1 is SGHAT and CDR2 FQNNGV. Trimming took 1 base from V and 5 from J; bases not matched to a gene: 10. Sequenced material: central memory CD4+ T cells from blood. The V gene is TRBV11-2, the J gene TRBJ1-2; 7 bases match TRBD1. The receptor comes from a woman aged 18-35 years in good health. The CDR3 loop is CASSLAGPRGSYGYTF. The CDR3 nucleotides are TGTGCCAGCAGCTTAGCGGGGCCCAGGGGGTCATATGGCTACACCTTC.